This T cell receptor (beta chain) was recovered during a study of tumor T cells in aggressive B-cell lymphoma. CDR3 size: 15 residues. Trimming cost V 5 bases and J 7 bases, with 20 bases left between them. In germline, CDR1 is SNHLY, CDR2 FYNNEI. Method: immunoSEQ multiplex PCR; TCRdb's copy keeps in-frame clones and lacks some. The table records 9,500 to 13,000 clones, about 88% of them present only once. The chain couples TRBV2 to TRBJ2-5, with D possibly being TRBD2 (6 bases). Sequenced sample: tumor tissue. The receptor's source is an adult with diffuse large B cell lymphoma. The CDR3: CASSTRKGLPGTQYF. The CDR3 region has the DNA TGTGCCAGCAGTACCCGCAAGGGACTCCCCGGGACCCAGTACTTC.